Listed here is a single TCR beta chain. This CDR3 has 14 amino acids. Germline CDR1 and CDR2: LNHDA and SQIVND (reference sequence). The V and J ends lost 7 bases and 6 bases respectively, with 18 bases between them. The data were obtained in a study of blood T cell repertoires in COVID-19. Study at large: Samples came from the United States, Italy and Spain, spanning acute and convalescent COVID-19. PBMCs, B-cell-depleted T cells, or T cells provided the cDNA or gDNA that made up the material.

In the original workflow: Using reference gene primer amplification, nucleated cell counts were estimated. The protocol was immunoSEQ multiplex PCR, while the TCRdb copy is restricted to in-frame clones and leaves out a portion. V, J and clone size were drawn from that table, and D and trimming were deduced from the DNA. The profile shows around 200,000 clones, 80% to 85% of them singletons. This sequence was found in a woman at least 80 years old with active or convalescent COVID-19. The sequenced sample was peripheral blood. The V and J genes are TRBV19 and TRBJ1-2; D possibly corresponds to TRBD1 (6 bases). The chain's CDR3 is CASTTSGGPDGYTF. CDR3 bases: TGTGCCAGTACCACCTCGGGGGGGCCCGATGGCTACACCTTC. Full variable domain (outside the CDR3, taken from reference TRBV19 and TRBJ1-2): DGGITQSPKYLFRKEGQNVTLSCEQNLNHDAMYWYRQDPGQGLRLIYYSQIVNDFQKGDIAEGYSVSREKKESFPLTVTSAQKNPTAFYLCASTTSGGPDGYTFGSGTRLTVV.